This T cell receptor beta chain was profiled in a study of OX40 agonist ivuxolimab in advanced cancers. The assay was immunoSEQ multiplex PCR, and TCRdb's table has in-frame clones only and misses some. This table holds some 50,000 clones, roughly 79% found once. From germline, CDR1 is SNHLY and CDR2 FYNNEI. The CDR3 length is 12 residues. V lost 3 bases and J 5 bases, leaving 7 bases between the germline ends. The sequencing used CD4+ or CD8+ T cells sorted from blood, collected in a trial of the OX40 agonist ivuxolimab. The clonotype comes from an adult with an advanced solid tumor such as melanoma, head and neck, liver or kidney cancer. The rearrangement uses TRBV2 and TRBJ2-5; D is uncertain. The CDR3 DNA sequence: TGTGCCAGCAGTGACGACGGGGAGACCCAGTACTTC. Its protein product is CASSDDGETQYF.